A single T cell receptor beta chain is shown here with its context. Germline assignment: CDR1 DFQATT and CDR2 SNEGSKA (reference sequence). V dropped 0 bases and J dropped 5 bases, with 4 bases sitting between them. This CDR3 is built from 11 residues. 60 Vbeta and 13 Jbeta primers were used in PCR. The method was immunoSEQ multiplex PCR; TCRdb's version includes in-frame clones alone and lacks a portion of them. The table has some 150,000 clones, roughly 9.6% seen once. This record belongs to a study of cytomegalovirus exposure and HLA in healthy donors. V gene TRBV20-1 combines with J gene TRBJ1-2; no reliable D call. Sequencing was done on a sample of PBMCs. This TCR derives from a woman aged 40 to 50 in good health and CMV-seropositive. In DNA form, the CDR3 reads TGCAGTGCTAGAGACAGATATGGCTACACCTTC. Translated, it gives CSARDRYGYTF.